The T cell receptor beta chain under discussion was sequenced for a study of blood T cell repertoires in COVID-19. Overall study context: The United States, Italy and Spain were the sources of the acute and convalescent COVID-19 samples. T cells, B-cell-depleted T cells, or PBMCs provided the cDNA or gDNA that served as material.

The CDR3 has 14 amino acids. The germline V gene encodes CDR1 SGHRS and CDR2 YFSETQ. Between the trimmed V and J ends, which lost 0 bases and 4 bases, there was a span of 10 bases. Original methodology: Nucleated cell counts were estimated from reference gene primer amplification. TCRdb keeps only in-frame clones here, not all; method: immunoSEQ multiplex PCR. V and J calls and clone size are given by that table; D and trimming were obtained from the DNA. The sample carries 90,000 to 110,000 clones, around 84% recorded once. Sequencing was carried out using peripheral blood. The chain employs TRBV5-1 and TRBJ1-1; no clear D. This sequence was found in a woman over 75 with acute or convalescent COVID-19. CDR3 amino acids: CASSLEARSTEAFF. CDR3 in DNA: TGCGCCAGCAGCTTGGAAGCACGGAGCACTGAAGCTTTCTTT. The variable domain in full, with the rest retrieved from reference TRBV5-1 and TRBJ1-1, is KAGVTQTPRYLIKTRGQQVTLSCSPISGHRSVSWYQQTPGQGLQFLFEYFSETQRNKGNFPGRFSGRQFSNSRSEMNVSTLELGDSALYLCASSLEARSTEAFFGQGTRLTVV.